The 8 T cell receptor beta chains below were found in one sample sequenced in a study of T-cell reconstitution after alpha-beta-depleted transplantation in children. Unique molecular identifiers were built into the TCRbeta library. TCRdb reprocessed the PCR reads via MiXCR and lists one record per CDR3 protein. The top ten hold 1.1% of the sample, which has hundreds of thousands of distinct CDR3 sequences, over 15% seen once. The sample here was PBMCs from the stem cell graft donor, taken from the stem cell graft. The receptors originated from a human donor who donated a stem cell graft to a child with acute myeloid leukemia.

This clonotype has a count of ten or more. V and J are TRBV7-2 and TRBJ2-7; possibly TRBD1 for D (6 bases). The CDR3 has 14 amino acids. The V gene lost 2 bases and the J gene lost 0 bases, with 8 bases spanning the gap. Germline V lookup: CDR1 SGHTA, CDR2 FQGNSA. The CDR3 bases are TGTGCCAGCAGCTTAAAGGGGGTCTCCTACGAGCAGTACTTC. It is translated as CASSLKGVSYEQYF. The full variable domain, its missing parts supplied by reference TRBV7-2 and TRBJ2-7, is GAGVSQSPSNKVTEKGKDVELRCDPISGHTALYWYRQSLGQGLEFLIYFQGNSAPDKSGLPSDRFSAERTGGSVSTLTIQRTQQEDSAVYLCASSLKGVSYEQYFGPGTRLTVT.

Regarding this clonotype: The junction shows a germline mismatch at one end, possibly a read error. J is TRBJ2-1 and V is TRBV7-2; possibly TRBD2 for D (6 bases). Germline CDR1 SGHTA, CDR2 FQGNSA. This CDR3 is 17 amino acids long. The DNA for the CDR3 is TGTGCCAGCAGCGCAACACTAGCCCCAGCGGCCTACAATGAGCCGTTCTTC. Encoded protein: CASSATLAPAAYNEPFF.

This rearrangement joins TRBV6-1 to TRBJ1-5, with D tentatively TRBD1 (5 bases). V was pared by 7 bases and J by 5 bases, with 9 bases between. This CDR3 contains 12 residues. CDR1 and CDR2 (germline): MNHNS, SASEGT. CDR3 sequence (DNA): TGTGCCAGCACGGACACTTATCAGCCCCAGCATTTT. Translating gives CASTDTYQPQHF.

The chain combines TRBV12-3 or TRBV12-4 with TRBJ2-3, with D unclear. CDR3 size: 13 residues. V shed 6 bases and J shed 4 bases, with 11 bases lying between them. The CDR3 DNA reads as TGTGCCAGCAGCCCGGCTAGAGCAGATACGCAGTATTTT. Translating gives CASSPARADTQYF.

The chain couples TRBV10-1 to TRBJ2-2; the D gene could be TRBD1 or TRBD2 (5 bases each). Looked up from germline, CDR1 is WNHNN and CDR2 is SYGVQD (reference sequence). The CDR3 is 14 residues long. With 10 bases removed from V and 3 bases from J, the gap between germline ends came to 15 bases. The CDR3 protein is CATGPGRDTGELFF. The CDR3 DNA sequence: TGCGCCACGGGGCCGGGAAGGGACACCGGGGAGCTGTTTTTT.

J is TRBJ1-4 and V is TRBV9; a possible D gene is TRBD1 (6 bases). The CDR3 totals 17 residues. V dropped 3 bases and J dropped 0 bases, with 15 bases sitting between them. From germline, CDR1 is SGDLS and CDR2 YYNGEE. CDR3 coding DNA: TGTGCCAGCAGCGCCGAAGGTCCAGGGGCAACTAATGAAAAACTGTTTTTT. As protein: CASSAEGPGATNEKLFF.

There are a few counts of this clonotype. The chain has TRBV20-1 and TRBJ2-5, with 7 bases fitting TRBD2. V shed 1 base, J shed 5 bases, and the junction held 7 bases outside the gene matches. The CDR3 sequence is 14 residues long. CDR1 DFQATT and CDR2 SNEGSKA come from the germline V gene (reference sequence). CDR3 coding DNA: TGCAGTGCTAGAGGGGAGGGGCCAGGGGAGACCCAGTACTTC. Amino acids: CSARGEGPGETQYF.

J is TRBJ2-2 and V is TRBV7-8, with 8 bases that match TRBD2. The trim removed 5 bases at V and 5 bases at J, leaving 4 bases unmatched. This CDR3 has 14 amino acids. Germline V gene sequence: CDR1 SGHVS, CDR2 FQNEAQ. CDR3 region: CASSPGGATGELFF. CDR3 nucleotide sequence: TGTGCCAGCAGCCCCGGGGGGGCGACCGGGGAGCTGTTTTTT.